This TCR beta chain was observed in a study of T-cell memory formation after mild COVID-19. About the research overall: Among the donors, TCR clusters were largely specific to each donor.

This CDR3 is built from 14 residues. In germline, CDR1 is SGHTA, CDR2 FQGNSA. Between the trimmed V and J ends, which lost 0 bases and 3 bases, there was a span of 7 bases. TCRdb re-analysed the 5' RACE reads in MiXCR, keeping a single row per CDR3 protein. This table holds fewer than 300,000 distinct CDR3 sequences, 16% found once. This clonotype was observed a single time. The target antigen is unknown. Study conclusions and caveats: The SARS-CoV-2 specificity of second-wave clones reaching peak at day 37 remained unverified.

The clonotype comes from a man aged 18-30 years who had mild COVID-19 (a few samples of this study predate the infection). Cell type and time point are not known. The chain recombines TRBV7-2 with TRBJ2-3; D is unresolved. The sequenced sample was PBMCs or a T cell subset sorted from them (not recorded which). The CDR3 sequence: CASSLARVTDTQYF. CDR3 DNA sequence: TGTGCCAGCAGCTTAGCTAGAGTAACAGATACGCAGTATTTT. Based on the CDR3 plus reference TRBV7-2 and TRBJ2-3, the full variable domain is GAGVSQSPSNKVTEKGKDVELRCDPISGHTALYWYRQSLGQGLEFLIYFQGNSAPDKSGLPSDRFSAERTGGSVSTLTIQRTQQEDSAVYLCASSLARVTDTQYFGPGTRLTVL.